Listed here are 24 T cell receptor beta chains from one sample, sequenced in a study of OX40 agonist ivuxolimab in advanced cancers. Generated by immunoSEQ multiplex PCR, the TCRdb table keeps only in-frame clones and is missing some. Of tens of thousands of clones listed, about 93% are singletons. The sample in question was CD4+ or CD8+ T cells sorted from blood, obtained in a trial of the OX40 agonist ivuxolimab. The receptors come from an adult with an advanced solid tumor such as melanoma, head and neck, liver or kidney cancer.

The CDR3 here is CASGDAGTGDTDTQYF. CDR3 nucleotide sequence: TGTGCCAGCGGAGACGCCGGGACAGGGGATACAGATACGCAGTATTTT. The chain employs TRBV25-1 and TRBJ2-3; 10 bases match TRBD1. Germline assignment: CDR1 MGHDK and CDR2 SYGVNS. With 8 bases clipped from V and 3 bases from J, the junction kept 11 bases outside the gene matches. This CDR3 comprises 16 residues.

This chain uses TRBV6-5 with TRBJ2-7, with 8 bases matching TRBD1. The CDR3 extends over 13 amino acids. V shed 6 bases and J 4 bases; nucleotides not matched to a gene: 5. Germline V gives CDR1 MNHEY, CDR2 SVGAGI. As DNA, the CDR3 is TGTGCCAGCAGCCGTGGACAGGGATACGAGCAGTACTTC. Its translation is CASSRGQGYEQYF.

The chain links TRBV14 to TRBJ2-7; TRBD1 agrees at 9 bases. After removal of 5 bases from V and 6 bases from J, the junction contained 5 bases not matched to a gene. The CDR3 length is 13 residues. Per the germline V gene, CDR1 is SGHDN and CDR2 is FVKESK. The CDR3 DNA reads TGTGCCAGCAGCGGACAGGGGACGGGCGAGCAGTACTTC. Residues: CASSGQGTGEQYF.

V usage is TRBV5-5 and J usage is TRBJ2-1, with TRBD1 as a possible D gene (6 bases). Germline loops: CDR1 SGHKS, CDR2 YYEKEE (reference sequence). The ends were cut back, 4 bases at V and 2 bases at J, with 7 bases in the middle. The CDR3 spans 13 residues. The CDR3 spells CASSRTAYNEQFF. CDR3 DNA sequence: TGTGCCAGCAGCCGGACAGCCTACAATGAGCAGTTCTTC.

This clone has a single count. The chain has TRBV7-2 and TRBJ1-1, with D tentatively TRBD1 (5 bases). This CDR3 has 14 amino acids. Germline V lookup: CDR1 SGHTA, CDR2 FQGNSA. V lost 4 bases and J lost 5, with 14 bases in between. CDR3 sequence reads: CASSSMGRATEAFF. In DNA, the CDR3 is TGTGCCAGCAGCTCGATGGGCAGGGCGACTGAAGCTTTCTTT.

The chain joins TRBV6-4 to TRBJ2-2; possible D gene TRBD2, 5 bases. Germline CDR1 is MRHNA and CDR2 is SNTAGT. CDR3 length equals 13 residues. V was shortened by 6 bases and J by 6 bases, with 11 bases between the two germline ends. The chain's CDR3 is CASSTSPAGELFF. In DNA form, the CDR3 reads TGTGCCAGCAGCACTAGTCCCGCCGGGGAGCTGTTTTTT.

The chain recombines TRBV6-6 with TRBJ1-2; tentative D call: TRBD1 (6 bases). V shed 2 bases and J shed 4 bases, with 11 bases lying between them. This CDR3 is built from 14 residues. Germline-derived CDR1 and CDR2 are MNHNY and SVGAGI (reference sequence). The CDR3 DNA reads TGTGCCAGCAGTTACATGGGGGCGGCCTATGGCTACACCTTC. Its protein is CASSYMGAAYGYTF.

This clone has just one count. This chain links TRBV5-1 with TRBJ2-3; maybe TRBD2 (6 bases). This CDR3 is built from 15 residues. Germline V gene sequence: CDR1 SGHRS, CDR2 YFSETQ. The V end was cut by 4 bases, the J end by 0 bases, with 12 bases between. The CDR3 DNA reads TGCGCCAGCAGCGGCGGGACGGTTAGCACAGATACGCAGTATTTT. Its translation is CASSGGTVSTDTQYF.

CDR3 in amino acids: CASSRLRRSSYEQYF. The CDR3 DNA reads TGTGCCAGCAGCCGGTTGCGACGGAGCTCCTACGAGCAGTACTTC. V gene TRBV11-2 combines with J gene TRBJ2-7; D remains unclear. V was clipped by 5 bases and J by 0 bases, with 14 bases between them. Germline V gene sequence: CDR1 SGHAT, CDR2 FQNNGV. This CDR3 has 15 residues. Variable domain in full (rest from reference TRBV11-2 and TRBJ2-7): EAGVAQSPRYKIIEKRQSVAFWCNPISGHATLYWYQQILGQGPKLLIQFQNNGVVDDSQLPKDRFSAERLKGVDSTLKIQPAKLEDSAVYLCASSRLRRSSYEQYFGPGTRLTVT.

V is TRBV5-1 and J is TRBJ2-4; TRBD2 agrees at 7 bases. CDR3 size: 15 residues. Germline CDR1 SGHRS, CDR2 YFSETQ. V dropped 0 bases and J dropped 0; count of bases not matched to a gene: 0. CDR3 bases: TGCGCCAGCAGCTTGGTAGCGGGAGCCAAAAACATTCAGTACTTC. This translates into CASSLVAGAKNIQYF. Variable domain in full (rest from reference TRBV5-1 and TRBJ2-4): KAGVTQTPRYLIKTRGQQVTLSCSPISGHRSVSWYQQTPGQGLQFLFEYFSETQRNKGNFPGRFSGRQFSNSRSEMNVSTLELGDSALYLCASSLVAGAKNIQYFGAGTRLSVL.

CDR3 sequence (DNA): TGTGCCAGCTCCCCCTGGGGTGATTCCTACGAGCAGTACTTC. It encodes CASSPWGDSYEQYF. The V and J genes are TRBV18 and TRBJ2-7; no clear D gene. Germline CDR1 KGHSH, CDR2 LQKENI. V was trimmed by 6 bases and J by 1 base, leaving 13 bases between them. The CDR3 loop spans 14 amino acids.

The J gene is TRBJ1-4, the V gene TRBV7-3; D gene ambiguous. The V gene lost 2 bases and the J gene lost 8 bases, with 6 bases spanning the gap. The CDR3 is made up of 12 amino acids. Germline lookup yields CDR1 SGHTA and CDR2 FQGTGA. Here the CDR3 reads CASSLVREKLFF. CDR3 sequence (DNA): TGTGCCAGCAGCTTAGTCCGGGAAAAACTGTTTTTT.

This sequence joins TRBV5-6 and TRBJ2-5, with 12 bases that match TRBD2. Trimming took 3 bases from V and 5 from J; bases not matched to a gene: 5. The CDR3 has 15 amino acids. CDR1 and CDR2 from the germline V gene are SGHDT and YYEEEE. In nucleotides, the CDR3 is TGTGCCAGCAGCTCCAGGACTAGCGGGATGGAGACCCAGTACTTC. This encodes CASSSRTSGMETQYF.

A single count supports this clone. This rearrangement joins TRBV7-2 to TRBJ2-3; 11 bases align to TRBD2. The J segment lost 6 bases and the V segment lost 1 base, leaving 9 bases of the junction unmatched. Germline CDR1 and CDR2: SGHTA and FQGNSA. The CDR3 sequence is 17 residues long. CDR3 residues: CASSLVGPSGGMDTQYF. The CDR3 DNA follows: TGTGCCAGCAGCTTAGTAGGACCTAGCGGGGGGATGGATACGCAGTATTTT.

The chain couples TRBV21-1 to TRBJ1-5. TRBV21-1 is designated a pseudogene. The CDR3 spans 15 residues. The CDR3 nucleotides read TGTGCCAGCACGTTCGCTCGGTGGAGCAATCAGCCCCAGCATTTT. It codes for CASTFARWSNQPQHF.

This chain links TRBV11-1 with TRBJ2-7; 14 nucleotides line up with TRBD2. Germline V CDR1 and CDR2: SGHAT, FQDESV (reference sequence). The CDR3 runs to 16 residues. V lost 4 bases to trimming and J lost 6 bases; unmatched junction nucleotides: 8. The CDR3 spells CASSSGLAGVLREQYF. In DNA, the CDR3 is TGTGCCAGCAGCTCGGGACTAGCGGGAGTTTTACGCGAGCAGTACTTC.

On this clone itself: The junction differs from germline at one of its ends, possibly a read error. V gene TRBV30 combines with J gene TRBJ2-7, with 10 bases that match TRBD1. CDR3 size: 12 residues. In germline, CDR1 is GTSNPN, CDR2 SVGIG (reference sequence). The DNA for the CDR3 is TGTGCCTGGAGTGGCCTAGGGGACAGGGGCCACTTC. Translated: CAWSGLGDRGHF.

The V gene is TRBV9, the J gene TRBJ2-3, with 9 bases identical to TRBD2. Germline V gene sequence: CDR1 SGDLS, CDR2 YYNGEE. The trim removed 2 bases at V and 2 bases at J, leaving 3 bases unmatched. There are 15 residues in the CDR3. CDR3 protein: CASSVLAGTTDTQYF. The CDR3 nucleotides read TGTGCCAGCAGCGTTCTAGCGGGGACCACAGATACGCAGTATTTT.

The rearrangement joins TRBV6-5 to TRBJ2-7, with D possibly matching TRBD1 (6 bases). V lost 8 bases and J 2 bases, leaving 10 bases between the germline ends. The CDR3 sequence is 12 residues long. Germline V gives CDR1 MNHEY, CDR2 SVGAGI. For the CDR3, the DNA is TGTGCCAGCCGGACAGCCCCCTACGAGCAGTACTTC. Translating gives CASRTAPYEQYF.

The V call is TRBV6-6, the J call TRBJ2-7, with D unresolved. The CDR3 contains 14 residues. Germline values: CDR1 MNHNY, CDR2 SVGAGI (reference sequence). V dropped 4 bases and J dropped 3 bases, with 13 bases sitting between them. In nucleotides, the CDR3 is TGTGCCAGCAGTTGGGCAGGACGCTTCTACGAGCAGTACTTC. Amino acids: CASSWAGRFYEQYF.

This clone was seen a single time. The sample has other DNA sequences that encode this CDR3 too. The rearrangement joins TRBV7-2 to TRBJ2-5; no clear D. CDR1 SGHTA and CDR2 FQGNSA come from the germline V gene. The CDR3 runs to 12 residues. Trimming took 0 bases from V and 2 from J, leaving 1 base between them. CDR3 nucleotide sequence: TGTGCCAGCAGCTTAGCGCAAGAGACCCAGTACTTC. This codes for CASSLAQETQYF.

The CDR3 DNA sequence: TGTGCCTGGAGTGTAGACAGGGCTCAGCCCCAGCATTTT. It yields the protein CAWSVDRAQPQHF. V gene TRBV30 combines with J gene TRBJ1-5, with 7 bases lining up with TRBD1. Germline CDR1 GTSNPN, CDR2 SVGIG (reference sequence). The CDR3 has 13 residues. The V segment lost 0 bases and the J segment 6 bases; nucleotides outside the gene matches: 2.

V usage is TRBV28 and J usage is TRBJ1-1; 8 bases are shared with TRBD1. CDR3 length: 17 residues. V dropped 4 bases and J dropped 1; count of bases not matched to a gene: 11. The V gene's germline CDR1 is MDHEN and CDR2 SYDVKM. Here the CDR3 reads CASSSVWTGLGNTEAFF. The CDR3 DNA reads as TGTGCCAGCAGTTCCGTGTGGACAGGGCTCGGGAACACTGAAGCTTTCTTT.

The V and J genes are TRBV18 and TRBJ1-5; no clear D. Trimming pared 3 bases from V and 0 bases from J, leaving 12 bases between. CDR3 length: 16 residues. The germline gives CDR1 KGHSH, CDR2 LQKENI. CDR3 sequence (DNA): TGTGCCAGCTCACCCGGGTCCGCAAATAGCAATCAGCCCCAGCATTTT. It specifies CASSPGSANSNQPQHF.